This T cell receptor beta chain was recorded in a study of beta chain features in type 1 diabetes. Concerning this clone itself: Its specificity is unknown.

Study outcomes and limitations: Shortening that was moderate but significant affected the TCRB CDR3s of Type 1 diabetes patients in all four CD4+ subsets. Patients' naive, central memory and Treg TCRB repertoires seemed closer to one another than those of healthy donors.

Investigators reverse transcribed all isolated RNA, so they sequenced expressed TCRB transcripts. Method: immunoSEQ multiplex PCR; TCRdb's copy keeps in-frame clones and lacks some. The profile shows around 250,000 clones, roughly an eighth of them singletons. The sample was naive CD4+ T cells from blood. This TCR was recovered from a man aged 25 to 45 with type 1 diabetes.

The CDR3: CASSGQGPFSYEQYF. For the CDR3, the DNA is TGTGCCAGCAGTGGACAGGGGCCCTTCTCCTACGAGCAGTACTTC. The genes are TRBV28 and TRBJ2-7, with 9 positions matching TRBD1. Trimming cost V 5 bases and J 0 bases; bases outside gene matches: 5. CDR1 is MDHEN and CDR2 is SYDVKM in the germline V gene. This CDR3 has 15 amino acids.